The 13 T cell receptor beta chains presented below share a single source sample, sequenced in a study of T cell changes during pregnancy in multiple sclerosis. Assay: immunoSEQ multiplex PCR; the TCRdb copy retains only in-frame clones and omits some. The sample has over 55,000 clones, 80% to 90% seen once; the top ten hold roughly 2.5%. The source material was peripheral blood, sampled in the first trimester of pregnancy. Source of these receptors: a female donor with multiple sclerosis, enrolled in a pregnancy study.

The CDR3 nucleotides read TGTGCCAGCAGCTTCGGACTAGCGGGGGGGCGGGAGACCCAGTACTTC. Encoded protein: CASSFGLAGGRETQYF. The chain carries TRBV7-2 and TRBJ2-5; 15 positions agree with TRBD2. The CDR3 covers 16 residues. The trim removed 3 bases at V and 5 bases at J, leaving 4 bases unmatched. Germline V lookup: CDR1 SGHTA, CDR2 FQGNSA.

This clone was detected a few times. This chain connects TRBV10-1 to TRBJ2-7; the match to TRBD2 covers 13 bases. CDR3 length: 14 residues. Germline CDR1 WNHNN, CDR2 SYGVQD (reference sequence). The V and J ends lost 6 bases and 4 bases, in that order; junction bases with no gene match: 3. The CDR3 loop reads CASSAGLAGYEQYF. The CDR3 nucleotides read TGCGCCAGCAGCGCGGGACTAGCGGGGTACGAGCAGTACTTC.

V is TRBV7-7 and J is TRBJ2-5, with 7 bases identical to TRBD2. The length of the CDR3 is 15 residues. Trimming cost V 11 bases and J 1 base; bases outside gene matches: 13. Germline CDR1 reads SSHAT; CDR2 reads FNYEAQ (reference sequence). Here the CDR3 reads CASTWGEGGQETQYF. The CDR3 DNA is TGTGCCTCGACGTGGGGGGAGGGAGGCCAAGAGACCCAGTACTTC.

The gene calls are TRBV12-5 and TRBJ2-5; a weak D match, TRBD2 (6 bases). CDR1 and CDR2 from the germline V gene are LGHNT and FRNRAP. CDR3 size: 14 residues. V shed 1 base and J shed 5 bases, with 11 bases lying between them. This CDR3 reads CASGLGPGEETQYF. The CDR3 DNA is TGTGCTAGTGGTTTGGGTCCGGGAGAGGAGACCCAGTACTTC.

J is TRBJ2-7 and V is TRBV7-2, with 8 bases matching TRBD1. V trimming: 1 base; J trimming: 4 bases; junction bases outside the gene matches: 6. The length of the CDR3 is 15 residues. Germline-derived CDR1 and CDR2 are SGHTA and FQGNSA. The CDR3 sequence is CASSLGGQGFYEQYF. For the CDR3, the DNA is TGTGCCAGCAGCTTAGGAGGACAGGGCTTTTACGAGCAGTACTTC.

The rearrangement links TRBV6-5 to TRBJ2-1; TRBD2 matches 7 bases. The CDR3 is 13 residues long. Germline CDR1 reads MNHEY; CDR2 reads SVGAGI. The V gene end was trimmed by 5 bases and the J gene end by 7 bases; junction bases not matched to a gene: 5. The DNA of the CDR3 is TGTGCCAGCAGTCGGGGGGAGGTAAATGAGCAGTTCTTC. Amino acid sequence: CASSRGEVNEQFF.

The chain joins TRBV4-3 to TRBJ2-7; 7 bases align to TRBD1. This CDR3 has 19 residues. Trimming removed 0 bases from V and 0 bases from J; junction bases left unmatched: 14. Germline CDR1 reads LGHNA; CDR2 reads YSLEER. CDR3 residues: CASSQEAIRPGTVSYEQYF. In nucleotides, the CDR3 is TGCGCCAGCAGCCAAGAAGCTATTCGTCCCGGGACAGTCTCCTACGAGCAGTACTTC.

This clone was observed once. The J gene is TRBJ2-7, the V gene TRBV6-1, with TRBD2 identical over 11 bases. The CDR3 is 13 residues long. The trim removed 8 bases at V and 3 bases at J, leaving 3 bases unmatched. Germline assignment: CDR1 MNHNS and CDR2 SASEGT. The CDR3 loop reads CASRTSGYYEQYF. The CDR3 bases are TGTGCCAGCCGGACTAGCGGGTACTACGAGCAGTACTTC.

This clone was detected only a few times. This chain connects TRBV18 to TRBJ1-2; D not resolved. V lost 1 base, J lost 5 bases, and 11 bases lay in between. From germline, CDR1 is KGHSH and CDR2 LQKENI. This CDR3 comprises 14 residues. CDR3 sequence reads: CASSPQEREYGYTF. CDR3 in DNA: TGTGCCAGCTCACCACAGGAGAGGGAATATGGCTACACCTTC.

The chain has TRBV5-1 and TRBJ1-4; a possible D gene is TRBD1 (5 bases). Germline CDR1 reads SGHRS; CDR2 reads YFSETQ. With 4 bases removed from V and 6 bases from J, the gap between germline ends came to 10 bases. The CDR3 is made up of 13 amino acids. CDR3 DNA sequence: TGCGCCAGCAGCGGCACGGGGGATGAAAAACTGTTTTTT. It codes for CASSGTGDEKLFF.

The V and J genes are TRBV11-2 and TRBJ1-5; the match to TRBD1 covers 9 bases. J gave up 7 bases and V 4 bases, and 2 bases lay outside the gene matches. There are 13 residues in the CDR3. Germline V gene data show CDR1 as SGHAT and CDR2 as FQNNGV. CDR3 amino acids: CASSSGTGQPQHF. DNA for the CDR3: TGTGCCAGCAGCTCCGGGACAGGGCAGCCCCAGCATTTT.

The CDR3 coding sequence is TGTGCCAGCTCACTACAGGGGATCGGGAACACTGAAGCTTTCTTT. Residues: CASSLQGIGNTEAFF. V usage is TRBV25-1 and J usage is TRBJ1-1; 7 bases align to TRBD1. Losses at the gene ends were 8 bases for V and 1 base for J; bases not matched to a gene: 10. Germline CDR1 MGHDK, CDR2 SYGVNS. The CDR3 runs 15 residues. Using reference TRBV25-1 and TRBJ1-1 for the parts outside the CDR3, the full variable domain is EADIYQTPRYLVIGTGKKITLECSQTMGHDKMYWYQQDPGMELHLIHYSYGVNSTEKGDLSSESTVSRIRTEHFPLTLESARPSHTSQYLCASSLQGIGNTEAFFGQGTRLTVV.

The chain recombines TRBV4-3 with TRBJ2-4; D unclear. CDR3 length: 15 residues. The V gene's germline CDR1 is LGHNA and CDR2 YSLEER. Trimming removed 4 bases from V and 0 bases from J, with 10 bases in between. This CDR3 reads CASSLKVLAKNIQYF. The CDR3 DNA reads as TGCGCCAGCAGCCTTAAAGTACTAGCCAAAAACATTCAGTACTTC.